This T cell receptor (beta chain) came from a study of blood T cell repertoires in COVID-19. The method was immunoSEQ multiplex PCR; TCRdb's version includes in-frame clones alone and lacks a portion of them. The data show 90,000 or so clones, 75% to 90% seen once. Germline CDR1 and CDR2: MGHRA and YSYEKL. This CDR3 spans 15 amino acids. V was shortened by 4 bases and J by 2 bases, with 14 bases between the two germline ends. V usage is TRBV4-1 and J usage is TRBJ1-2, with D uncertain. The origin of this receptor is a man in his 60s with acute or convalescent COVID-19. What was sequenced was peripheral blood. CDR3 sequence reads: CASSRVGVGNYGYTF. In DNA, the CDR3 is TGCGCCAGCAGCCGGGTCGGGGTTGGGAACTATGGCTACACCTTC.